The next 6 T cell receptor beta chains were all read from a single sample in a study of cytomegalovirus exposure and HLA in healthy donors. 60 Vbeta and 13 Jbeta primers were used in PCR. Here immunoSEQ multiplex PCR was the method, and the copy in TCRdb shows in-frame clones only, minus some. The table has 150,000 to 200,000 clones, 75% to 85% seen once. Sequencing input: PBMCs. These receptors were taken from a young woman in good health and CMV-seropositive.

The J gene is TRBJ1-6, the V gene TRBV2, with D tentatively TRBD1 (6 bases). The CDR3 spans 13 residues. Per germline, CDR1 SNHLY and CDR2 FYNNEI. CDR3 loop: CLGRGSYNSPLHF. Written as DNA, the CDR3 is TGTCTGGGCAGGGGATCTTATAATTCACCCCTCCACTTT.

CDR3 residues: CASRGQGDNNEQFF. The CDR3 nucleotides are TGTGCCAGCCGAGGACAGGGGGATAACAATGAGCAGTTCTTC. V usage is TRBV6-4 and J usage is TRBJ2-1, with 10 bases lining up with TRBD1. Trimming at V came to 8 bases and at J to 5 bases, leaving 6 bases not matched to a gene. This CDR3 spans 14 amino acids. Germline loops: CDR1 MRHNA, CDR2 SNTAGT.

DNA of the CDR3: TGTGCCAGCAGCGTACGCGGGAGGGTACATCAGCCCCAGCATTTT. Its translation is CASSVRGRVHQPQHF. The chain has TRBV9 and TRBJ1-5; unclear D gene. V was trimmed by 1 base and J by 5 bases, leaving 13 bases between them. Germline V gives CDR1 SGDLS, CDR2 YYNGEE. The CDR3 runs 15 residues.

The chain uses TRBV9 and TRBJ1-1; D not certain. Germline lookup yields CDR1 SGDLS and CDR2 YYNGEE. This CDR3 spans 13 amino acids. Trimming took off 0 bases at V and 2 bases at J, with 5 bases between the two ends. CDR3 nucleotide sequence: TGTGCCAGCAGCGTAGGGAGAAACACTGAAGCTTTCTTT. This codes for CASSVGRNTEAFF.

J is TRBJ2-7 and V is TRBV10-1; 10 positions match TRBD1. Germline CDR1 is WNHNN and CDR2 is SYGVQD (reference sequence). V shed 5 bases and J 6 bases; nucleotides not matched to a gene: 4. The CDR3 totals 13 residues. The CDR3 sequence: CASSPDRGLEQYF. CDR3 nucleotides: TGCGCCAGCAGTCCCGACAGGGGGCTCGAGCAGTACTTC.

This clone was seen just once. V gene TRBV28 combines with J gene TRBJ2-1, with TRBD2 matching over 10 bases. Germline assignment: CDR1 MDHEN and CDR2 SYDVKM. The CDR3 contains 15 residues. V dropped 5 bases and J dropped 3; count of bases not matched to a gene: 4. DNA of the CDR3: TGTGCCAGCAGTGTAAGCGGGGGGGTCTACAATGAGCAGTTCTTC. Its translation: CASSVSGGVYNEQFF.